Sequencing of this T cell receptor (beta chain) was carried out in a study of T cells in tumors after PD-1 blockade. Study overall: Blood samples averaged 113,528 templates (range about 22,000-280,000) and some 35,000 unique clonotypes.

The CDR3 sequence is 16 residues long. CDR1 is MNHEY, CDR2 SVGEGT, per germline. The V segment lost 3 bases and the J segment 8 bases; nucleotides outside the gene matches: 10. Tumor or blood genomic DNA was sequenced, with inputs of about 550 ng to 6,500 ng. Profiling relied on immunoSEQ multiplex PCR, and the TCRdb table lists in-frame clones only, not all of them. Found here are approximately 6,000 clones, approximately 80% of them singletons; the top ten hold around 52%. The clonotype was recovered from a human donor with advanced basal cell or squamous cell carcinoma (not recorded which). The rearrangement uses TRBV6-2 or TRBV6-3 and TRBJ2-1; 10 positions agree with TRBD2. The sequencing here drew on PBMCs, taken after anti-PD-1 therapy. The DNA of the CDR3 is TGTGCCAGCAGTTATGGTTGGGCTAGCGGGAGCGATGAGCAGTTCTTC. Translated, it gives CASSYGWASGSDEQFF.